This passage covers 6 T cell receptor beta chains from one sample sequenced in a study of blood T cells in healthy people across ages. It was with a sample-barcoded 5' primer and a J-beta primer mix that a second PCR of roughly 7 to 12 cycles was run. TCRdb passed the 5' RACE reads through MiXCR, listing each CDR3 protein once. The sample carries hundreds of thousands of distinct CDR3 sequences, around 45% recorded once. Sequencing input: blood. The receptors derive from an older woman in good health.

The CDR3 is CAISVLQGASTEAFF. The DNA of the CDR3 is TGTGCCATCAGTGTTCTACAGGGGGCGAGCACTGAAGCTTTCTTT. This sequence joins TRBV10-3 and TRBJ1-1; 9 positions match TRBD1. The CDR3 totals 15 residues. V was pared by 4 bases and J by 4 bases, with 7 bases of the junction left unmatched. The germline V gene has CDR1 ENHRY and CDR2 SYGVKD.

There are a few counts of this clonotype. The CDR3 DNA follows: TGTGCCAGCAAAAATTACGGGTTCGGCTACAATGAGCAGTTCTTC. This sequence encodes CASKNYGFGYNEQFF. The chain employs TRBV12-3 or TRBV12-4 and TRBJ2-1; no reliable D call. This CDR3 spans 15 amino acids. V was trimmed by 7 bases and J by 3 bases, leaving 16 bases between them.

Only a few counts were recorded for this clonotype. The chain has TRBV25-1 and TRBJ2-7, with D possibly TRBD1 on 5 matching bases. The CDR3 has 13 residues. V was clipped by 2 bases and J by 4 bases, with 9 bases between them. From germline, CDR1 is MGHDK and CDR2 SYGVNS. In nucleotides, the CDR3 is TGTGCCAGCAGTGAACAGGGATCGTACGAGCAGTACTTC. It translates to CASSEQGSYEQYF.

The chain links TRBV11-2 to TRBJ2-1; 9 nucleotides line up with TRBD1. The germline CDR1 and CDR2 sequences are SGHAT and FQNNGV. The CDR3 covers 14 residues. The V gene end was trimmed by 4 bases and the J gene end by 7 bases; junction bases not matched to a gene: 5. CDR3 coding DNA: TGTGCCAGCAGCTCAGGGGGACAGGGTAATGAGCAGTTCTTC. Translated, it gives CASSSGGQGNEQFF.

This chain connects TRBV7-9 to TRBJ1-4; maybe TRBD1 (6 bases). Germline lookup yields CDR1 SEHNR and CDR2 FQNEAQ (reference sequence). V was shortened by 6 bases and J by 5 bases, with 10 bases between the two germline ends. The CDR3 totals 13 residues. The CDR3 loop is CASRRTANEKLFF. The CDR3 DNA reads as TGTGCCAGCAGGAGGACAGCCAATGAAAAACTGTTTTTT.

There are many counts of this clonotype. The chain combines TRBV27 with TRBJ2-7; possible D gene TRBD2, 5 bases. Per germline, CDR1 MNHEY and CDR2 SMNVEV (reference sequence). V dropped 7 bases and J dropped 6 bases, with 19 bases sitting between them. This CDR3 region has 14 residues. The CDR3 DNA sequence: TGTGCCAGCAATAAGCGGACCGATACGGGCGAGCAGTACTTC. Its protein is CASNKRTDTGEQYF.